This is a list of T cell receptor beta chains from one sample in a study of OX40 agonist ivuxolimab in advanced cancers. Measured with immunoSEQ multiplex PCR; TCRdb has only the in-frame clones, and not every one. The sample lists about 67,000 clones; approximately 91% were seen once. The specimen comprised CD4+ or CD8+ T cells sorted from blood, sampled in a trial of the OX40 agonist ivuxolimab. These receptors were obtained from an adult with an advanced solid tumor such as melanoma, head and neck, liver or kidney cancer. CDR3s include the opening cysteine and the closing phenylalanine or tryptophan. The D gene is left open where the match is weak. Some rows mark clone size as missing; the rest say once, few, many or name a class of expanded clone.

TRBV25-1	.	.	TRBJ2-1	CASSEQGSYNEQFF	TGTGCCAGCAGTGAACAGGGGTCCTACAATGAGCAGTTCTTC
TRBV19	.	.	TRBJ1-4	CASSSATNEKLFF	TGTGCCAGTAGTTCAGCAACTAATGAAAAACTGTTTTTT
TRBV19	.	TRBD2	TRBJ2-7	CASSMVTGGRLAGGLYEQYF	TGTGCCAGTAGTATGGTCACCGGAGGCCGACTAGCGGGAGGACTCTACGAGCAGTACTTC
TRBV7-3	.	TRBD2	TRBJ2-5	CASSFGLAGERETQYF	TGTGCCAGCAGCTTTGGACTAGCGGGGGAAAGGGAGACCCAGTACTTC
TRBV9	.	TRBD1	TRBJ2-7	CASSVYATGGHEQYF	TGTGCCAGCAGCGTCTACGCCACAGGGGGACACGAGCAGTACTTC
TRBV5-6	.	TRBD2	TRBJ2-1	CASRRDGTSGRGSYNEQFF	TGTGCCAGCAGACGGGACGGGACTAGCGGGAGGGGCTCCTACAATGAGCAGTTCTTC
TRBV9	once	TRBD1	TRBJ1-1	CASSVMTGPTEAFF	TGTGCCAGCAGCGTCATGACAGGGCCCACTGAAGCTTTCTTT
TRBV7-8	.	.	TRBJ2-6	CASSLDSSGANVLTF	TGTGCCAGCAGCTTAGACAGCTCTGGGGCCAACGTCCTGACTTTC
TRBV2	.	TRBD1	TRBJ1-6	CASSDTGVRPLHF	TGTGCCAGCAGTGATACAGGGGTCCGACCCCTCCACTTT
TRBV19	.	.	TRBJ1-5	CASSGTGNWNNQPQHF	TGTGCCAGTAGCGGCACAGGGAACTGGAACAATCAGCCCCAGCATTTT
TRBV9	.	.	TRBJ1-3	CASSVAERAGNTIYF	TGTGCCAGCAGCGTAGCGGAAAGGGCTGGAAACACCATATATTTT
TRBV9	.	.	TRBJ1-1	CASSVGPEVNTEAFF	TGTGCCAGCAGCGTAGGACCGGAAGTCAACACTGAAGCTTTCTTT
TRBV6-1	.	.	TRBJ1-5	CASTPGHSNQPQHF	TGTGCCAGCACCCCAGGTCATAGCAATCAGCCCCAGCATTTT
TRBV5-1	.	.	TRBJ1-2	CASNREGGYGYTF	TGCGCCAGCAACAGGGAAGGGGGCTATGGCTACACCTTC
TRBV19	.	.	TRBJ1-2	CASSALGAGSYGYTF	TGTGCCAGTAGTGCCCTAGGGGCGGGTTCCTATGGCTACACCTTC
TRBV7-3	.	TRBD2	TRBJ2-2	CASSPRGSGTISTGELFF	TGTGCCAGCAGCCCCCGCGGTAGCGGGACTATCTCAACCGGGGAGCTGTTTTTT
TRBV6-1	.	.	TRBJ1-4	CASSESVGGGKLFF	TGTGCCAGCAGTGAATCGGTGGGAGGTGGAAAACTGTTTTTT
TRBV6-1	.	TRBD1	TRBJ1-6	CASSAAGGLNPGSPLHF	TGTGCCAGCAGTGCGGCAGGGGGCTTAAACCCAGGGTCACCCCTCCACTTT
TRBV19	.	.	TRBJ2-1	CASTPETLNNEQFF	TGTGCCAGTACCCCGGAAACACTAAACAATGAGCAGTTCTTC
TRBV30	.	.	TRBJ2-7	CAWSVGSSYEQYF	TGTGCCTGGAGTGTAGGGAGCTCCTACGAGCAGTACTTC
TRBV6-5	once	TRBD1	TRBJ1-5	CASSRDRLGNQPQHF	TGTGCCAGCAGTAGGGACAGGCTGGGAAATCAGCCCCAGCATTTT
TRBV6-1	.	.	TRBJ1-1	CASTPGSSNTEAFF	TGTGCCAGCACCCCGGGGTCCTCGAACACTGAAGCTTTCTTT
TRBV6-5	.	.	TRBJ1-6	CASRDKSSYNSPLHF	TGTGCCAGCAGGGACAAGAGCTCCTATAATTCACCCCTCCACTTT
TRBV11-2	.	TRBD2	TRBJ2-2	CASSLVEREGRELFF	TGTGCCAGCAGCTTAGTGGAGCGGGAGGGCCGGGAGCTGTTTTTT
TRBV5-1	.	.	TRBJ1-1	CASSLGLQNTEAFF	TGCGCCAGCAGCTTGGGACTCCAGAACACTGAAGCTTTCTTT
TRBV19	.	TRBD1	TRBJ1-5	CASSIDPKGANQPQHF	TGTGCCAGTAGTATAGATCCTAAGGGGGCGAACCAGCCCCAGCATTTT
TRBV21-1	.	.	TRBJ2-5	CASSKTGVETQYF	TGTGCCAGCAGCAAAACAGGGGTAGAGACCCAGTACTTC
TRBV28	.	TRBD2	TRBJ2-4	CASSYLGLARREAKNIQYF	TGTGCCAGCTCATACTTGGGACTAGCTCGACGGGAGGCCAAAAACATTCAGTACTTC
TRBV7-9	.	.	TRBJ2-7	CASSSSTNSTSRGYYEQYF	TGTGCCAGCAGCTCTTCCACAAATAGTACTAGTAGGGGGTACTACGAGCAGTACTTC
TRBV6-1	.	TRBD1	TRBJ1-2	CASRLRDRAWGYTF	TGTGCCAGCAGGCTCCGGGACAGAGCTTGGGGCTACACCTTC
TRBV4-1	few	TRBD1	TRBJ1-5	CASSSPGQNQPQHF	TGCGCCAGCAGTTCTCCGGGACAGAATCAGCCCCAGCATTTT
TRBV6-5	.	TRBD1	TRBJ1-2	CASRDQGAGGYTF	TGTGCCAGCAGGGATCAGGGGGCGGGAGGCTACACCTTC
TRBV5-5	.	.	TRBJ2-2	CASSFTTTTGELFF	TGTGCCAGCAGCTTTACTACCACCACCGGGGAGCTGTTTTTT
TRBV5-1	.	.	TRBJ1-1	CASSLDGPGNTEAFF	TGCGCCAGCAGCCTAGATGGCCCAGGGAACACTGAAGCTTTCTTT
TRBV5-1	once	TRBD2	TRBJ2-2	CASSPGLAGVSGELFF	TGCGCCAGCAGCCCCGGACTAGCGGGAGTCTCCGGGGAGCTGTTTTTT
TRBV19	.	TRBD2	TRBJ2-1	CASSMGSGAYNEQFF	TGTGCCAGTAGTATGGGTAGCGGGGCATACAATGAGCAGTTCTTC
TRBV29-1	.	.	TRBJ2-5	CSVKPNFSREETQYF	TGCAGCGTCAAGCCAAACTTCTCTCGGGAAGAGACCCAGTACTTC
TRBV29-1	.	TRBD2	TRBJ2-5	CSVESGRSETQYF	TGCAGCGTTGAAAGCGGGAGATCAGAGACCCAGTACTTC
TRBV13	.	TRBD1	TRBJ1-4	CASSLAGGTGTEKLFF	TGTGCCAGCAGCTTAGCGGGAGGGACAGGGACTGAAAAACTGTTTTTT
TRBV28	.	.	TRBJ2-7	CASSLQGSYEQYF	TGTGCCAGCAGCCTCCAGGGTTCCTACGAGCAGTACTTC
TRBV7-3	.	.	TRBJ2-1	CASSPRLSPYNEQFF	TGTGCCAGCAGCCCAAGATTAAGTCCCTACAATGAGCAGTTCTTC
TRBV27	.	.	TRBJ2-7	CASSLAGTPREQYF	TGTGCCAGCAGTCTCGCCGGGACCCCCAGAGAGCAGTACTTC
TRBV11-1	.	.	TRBJ1-1	CASSLESRVAAEAFF	TGTGCCAGCAGCTTGGAGTCGAGGGTTGCTGCTGAAGCTTTCTTT
TRBV5-6	.	TRBD1	TRBJ1-4	CASSLQGDEKLFF	TGTGCCAGCAGCTTACAGGGGGATGAAAAACTGTTTTTT
TRBV28	.	.	TRBJ2-1	CASSPLAGEQFF	TGTGCCAGCAGCCCCCTGGCAGGTGAGCAGTTCTTC
TRBV19	.	TRBD2	TRBJ2-1	CASSSGTSGRGWNEQFF	TGTGCCAGTAGTTCCGGGACTAGCGGGAGGGGGTGGAATGAGCAGTTCTTC
TRBV27	few	TRBD2	TRBJ2-3	CASSPGRAGGRTDTQYF	TGTGCCAGCAGTCCAGGTAGGGCGGGAGGCAGGACAGATACGCAGTATTTT
TRBV5-4	.	.	TRBJ2-7	CASSPGPRPGEQYF	TGTGCCAGCAGCCCCGGGCCGAGGCCAGGGGAGCAGTACTTC
TRBV19	.	.	TRBJ2-3	CASSIVADTQYF	TGTGCCAGTAGTATAGTGGCAGATACGCAGTATTTT
TRBV9	.	TRBD1	TRBJ1-4	CASSVTGTNEKLFF	TGTGCCAGCAGCGTGACAGGGACTAATGAAAAACTGTTTTTT
TRBV7-9	.	TRBD2	TRBJ2-1	CASSQLTSGYNEQFF	TGTGCCAGCAGCCAACTAACTAGCGGTTACAATGAGCAGTTCTTC
TRBV11-3	.	.	TRBJ2-6	CASSSSGTGYSGANVLTF	TGTGCCAGCAGCTCATCCGGGACCGGGTACTCTGGGGCCAACGTCCTGACTTTC
TRBV27	.	.	TRBJ2-4	CASPGAGDFDIQYF	TGTGCCAGTCCTGGGGCAGGGGATTTTGACATTCAGTACTTC